These 22 T cell receptor beta chains originate from one sample sequenced in a study of graft-versus-host responses after intestinal transplantation. The method was immunoSEQ multiplex PCR; TCRdb's version includes in-frame clones alone and lacks a portion of them. In the table there are approximately 7,600 clones, more than 30% of which are singletons. The material sequenced was alloreactive CD4+ T cells from a mixed lymphocyte reaction culture, taken before intestinal transplant. Subset in this sample: CFSE-low proliferating T cells sorted from roughly six-day pre-transplant mixed lymphocyte reaction (GvH or HvG direction). Every receptor here comes from a human patient who received an intestinal transplant.

This clone is deemed medium-sized. The J gene is TRBJ2-3, the V gene TRBV5-1; TRBD2 matches 9 bases. The V and J ends lost 8 bases and 5 bases, in that order; junction bases with no gene match: 6. The CDR3 covers 13 residues. Germline lookup yields CDR1 SGHRS and CDR2 YFSETQ. The CDR3 region is CASLSGSGDTQYF. The CDR3 DNA follows: TGCGCCAGTCTTAGCGGGAGCGGAGATACGCAGTATTTT.

The chain couples TRBV7-3 to TRBJ2-2; 7 bases agree with TRBD2. This CDR3 has 15 amino acids. Per the germline V gene, CDR1 is SGHTA and CDR2 is FQGTGA. The trim removed 4 bases at V and 1 base at J, leaving 3 bases unmatched. CDR3 loop: CASSSRERNTGELFF. CDR3 nucleotide sequence: TGTGCCAGCAGCTCGCGGGAGAGGAACACCGGGGAGCTGTTTTTT.

The chain is built from TRBV7-6 and TRBJ2-7, with D possibly TRBD2 on 9 matching bases. V was cut by 4 bases and J by 7 bases, with 20 bases left in between. The CDR3 spans 15 residues. The germline gives CDR1 SGHVS, CDR2 FNYEAQ. As DNA, the CDR3 is TGTGCCAGCAGCTCGACAGGGGAAGCGGGGGGAGAGCAGTACTTC. Protein product: CASSSTGEAGGEQYF.

In its sample, this clone was seen once. The CDR3 loop is CASSPWDRAFGYTF. In DNA, the CDR3 is TGTGCCAGCAGCCCCTGGGACAGGGCGTTTGGCTACACCTTC. This sequence joins TRBV4-2 and TRBJ1-2, with 9 bases matching TRBD1. The ends lost 4 bases at V and 7 bases at J; junction bases unmatched: 7. Germline V gene sequence: CDR1 LGHNA, CDR2 YNFKEQ. This CDR3 comprises 14 residues.

This clone has just a few counts. V usage is TRBV7-9 and J usage is TRBJ2-6, with D perhaps TRBD1 (5 bases). The CDR3 extends over 17 amino acids. The ends were cut back, 3 bases at V and 0 bases at J, with 12 bases in the middle. Germline CDR1 SEHNR, CDR2 FQNEAQ (reference sequence). The CDR3 nucleotides read TGTGCCAGCAGCTTGATAGGCCAGGGCTCTGGGGCCAACGTCCTGACTTTC. Residues: CASSLIGQGSGANVLTF. The entire variable domain, with the rest obtained from reference TRBV7-9 and TRBJ2-6, is as follows: DTGVSQNPRHKITKRGQNVTFRCDPISEHNRLYWYRQTLGQGPEFLTYFQNEAQLEKSRLLSDRFSAERPKGSFSTLEIQRTEQGDSAMYLCASSLIGQGSGANVLTFGAGSRLTVL.

The chain couples TRBV28 to TRBJ1-2; D is unresolved. CDR3 length equals 14 residues. Trimming left V 2 bases short and J 1 base short, with 8 bases between. CDR1 and CDR2 from the germline V gene are MDHEN and SYDVKM. CDR3 residues: CASSLGGDNYGYTF. CDR3 nucleotide sequence: TGTGCCAGCAGTTTAGGAGGAGATAACTATGGCTACACCTTC.

This clone was seen only a few times. The rearrangement joins TRBV6-6 to TRBJ1-1; unclear D gene. CDR1 and CDR2 (germline): MNHNY, SVGAGI (reference sequence). There are 15 residues in the CDR3. Trimming shortened V by 1 base and J by 2 bases, and 11 bases separated the two germline ends. CDR3 in DNA: TGTGCCAGCAGTTACTGGGCCAATACTAACACTGAAGCTTTCTTT. Protein: CASSYWANTNTEAFF.

The chain links TRBV23-1 to TRBJ2-7; 7 positions agree with TRBD1. TRBV23-1 is noted as an ORF with a role that remains uncertain. J lost 4 bases, V lost 4 bases, and 13 bases had no gene match. This CDR3 comprises 16 residues. CDR3 loop: CASSRRQGFAPYEQYF. CDR3 coding DNA: TGCGCCAGCAGTCGAAGACAGGGTTTCGCTCCGTACGAGCAGTACTTC.

This clone showed up just a few times. The CDR3 bases are TGTGCCAGTAGTATAGAAGATGGAGGCGAGCAGTACTTC. It encodes CASSIEDGGEQYF. The chain joins TRBV19 to TRBJ2-7; a weak D match, TRBD2 (5 bases). This CDR3 spans 13 amino acids. From germline, CDR1 is LNHDA and CDR2 SQIVND (reference sequence). V lost 0 bases to trimming and J lost 6 bases, with 9 bases between them.

The rearrangement links TRBV7-6 to TRBJ1-3, with D possibly matching TRBD1 (6 bases). Germline V gene data show CDR1 as SGHVS and CDR2 as FNYEAQ. V lost 1 base, J lost 0 bases, and 13 bases lay in between. This CDR3 comprises 17 residues. The CDR3 loop reads CASSLGWTVGSGNTIYF. CDR3 DNA sequence: TGTGCCAGCAGCTTAGGATGGACAGTTGGCTCTGGAAACACCATATATTTT.

This rearrangement joins TRBV5-1 to TRBJ2-1; 10 positions match TRBD1. From germline, CDR1 is SGHRS and CDR2 YFSETQ. The length of the CDR3 is 15 residues. Trimming removed 3 bases from V and 3 bases from J; junction bases left unmatched: 3. The CDR3 region is CASSSGTGDYNEQFF. The CDR3, as DNA: TGCGCCAGCAGCTCCGGGACAGGGGACTACAATGAGCAGTTCTTC.

J is TRBJ2-5 and V is TRBV7-9; D uncertain. The CDR3 spans 17 residues. The V end was cut by 7 bases, the J end by 0 bases, with 21 bases between. Per the germline V gene, CDR1 is SEHNR and CDR2 is FQNEAQ (reference sequence). The CDR3 spells CASNPVISVENQETQYF. CDR3 nucleotide sequence: TGTGCCAGCAATCCCGTAATCAGCGTGGAAAACCAAGAGACCCAGTACTTC.

The CDR3, as DNA: TGTGCCAGCAGTGAAACGCGGTACGAGCAGTACTTC. It translates to CASSETRYEQYF. The chain has TRBV6-8 and TRBJ2-7; D is unclear. V was cut by 5 bases and J by 4 bases, with 9 bases left in between. The CDR3 contains 12 residues. Per the germline V gene, CDR1 is MNHGY and CDR2 is SAAAGT.

This clone has a single count. The DNA of the CDR3 is TGTGCCAGTAGTATATCGACAGGCGCTAATGAAAAACTGTTTTTT. Its translation: CASSISTGANEKLFF. The V call is TRBV19, the J call TRBJ1-4; possible D gene TRBD1, 6 bases. V was pared by 2 bases and J by 3 bases, with 10 bases between. The CDR3 extends over 15 amino acids. Per the germline V gene, CDR1 is LNHDA and CDR2 is SQIVND (reference sequence).

The rearrangement uses TRBV19 and TRBJ1-4; TRBD1 agrees at 8 bases. The CDR3 spans 16 residues. Germline lookup yields CDR1 LNHDA and CDR2 SQIVND (reference sequence). V dropped 3 bases and J dropped 7; count of bases not matched to a gene: 10. The DNA for the CDR3 is TGTGCCAGTAGTATCGCTTCCAGGGGGCGCGTTGAAAAACTGTTTTTT. Its protein is CASSIASRGRVEKLFF.

Comments on this clone: Distinct nucleotide sequences in the sample also encode this CDR3. CDR3 loop: CSVAWARTLRRESRSSSTDTQYF. Written as DNA, the CDR3 is TGCAGCGTCGCCTGGGCCCGAACCTTAAGACGGGAGAGTAGATCGTCTAGCACAGATACGCAGTATTTT. V and J are TRBV29-1 and TRBJ2-3; perhaps TRBD2 as D (6 bases). CDR1 is SQVTM, CDR2 ANQGSEA, per germline. Trimming removed 6 bases from V and 0 bases from J, with 40 bases in between. The CDR3 sequence is 23 residues long.

By sample share, this clone is medium-sized (0.01 to 0.1%). This chain joins TRBV6-1 and TRBJ2-7, with a possible D match to TRBD2 (5 bases). Germline values: CDR1 MNHNS, CDR2 SASEGT. V shed 7 bases and J shed 0 bases, with 13 bases lying between them. The CDR3 length is 14 residues. CDR3 in amino acids: CASTPGWLSYEQYF. The CDR3 DNA sequence: TGTGCCAGCACTCCGGGGTGGCTCTCCTACGAGCAGTACTTC.

This clone has a handful of counts. This rearrangement joins TRBV18 to TRBJ2-1; 12 bases align to TRBD2. Unmatched junction bases numbered 6, after V lost 6 bases and J lost 3 bases. CDR3 length: 16 residues. Per germline, CDR1 KGHSH and CDR2 LQKENI. DNA of the CDR3: TGTGCCAGCTCGCTAAAGACTAGCGGGAGCTACAATGAGCAGTTCTTC. It yields the protein CASSLKTSGSYNEQFF.

This clone has more than one count but fewer than ten. This chain joins TRBV28 and TRBJ2-5; 14 nucleotides line up with TRBD2. Germline CDR1 reads MDHEN; CDR2 reads SYDVKM. This CDR3 is 18 amino acids long. V dropped 4 bases and J dropped 3; count of bases not matched to a gene: 10. The DNA for the CDR3 is TGTGCCAGCAGTTCCGCCACGACTAGCGGGGGGGCGGAAGAGACCCAGTACTTC. Translated, it gives CASSSATTSGGAEETQYF. Complete variable domain (other parts from reference TRBV28 and TRBJ2-5): DVKVTQSSRYLVKRTGEKVFLECVQDMDHENMFWYRQDPGLGLRLIYFSYDVKMKEKGDIPEGYSVSREKKERFSLILESASTNQTSMYLCASSSATTSGGAEETQYFGPGTRLLVL.

This clone turned up a few times. The genes are TRBV18 and TRBJ1-3, with TRBD1 as a possible D gene (6 bases). V was pared by 2 bases and J by 5 bases, with 10 bases between. The CDR3 runs 14 residues. The V gene's germline CDR1 is KGHSH and CDR2 LQKENI. In DNA, the CDR3 is TGTGCCAGCTCACCAGGGACACCCCGAAACACCATATATTTT. Translated, it gives CASSPGTPRNTIYF.

This clone showed up just a few times. The chain recombines TRBV19 with TRBJ2-7, with D possibly being TRBD2 (5 bases). The CDR3 length is 14 residues. Germline CDR1 LNHDA, CDR2 SQIVND (reference sequence). V was trimmed by 6 bases and J by 3 bases, leaving 15 bases between them. CDR3 sequence: CASSSSRGLYEQYF. CDR3 nucleotide sequence: TGTGCCAGTAGCTCCTCGCGAGGGCTCTACGAGCAGTACTTC.

This clone was seen a few times. The chain has TRBV6-5 and TRBJ2-1; TRBD1 aligns across 10 bases. Germline V CDR1 and CDR2: MNHEY, SVGAGI. The CDR3 has 14 amino acids. Trimming at V came to 5 bases and at J to 7 bases, leaving 5 bases not matched to a gene. CDR3 in amino acids: CASSGRQGANEQFF. The CDR3 coding sequence is TGTGCCAGCAGTGGGCGACAGGGGGCGAATGAGCAGTTCTTC.